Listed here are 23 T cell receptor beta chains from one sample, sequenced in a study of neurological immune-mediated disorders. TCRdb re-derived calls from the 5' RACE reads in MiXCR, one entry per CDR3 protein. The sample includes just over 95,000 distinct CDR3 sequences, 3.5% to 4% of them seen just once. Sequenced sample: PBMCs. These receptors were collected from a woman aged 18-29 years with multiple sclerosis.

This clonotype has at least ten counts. This CDR3 reads CATSRGQDLETQYF. CDR3 coding DNA: TGTGCCACCAGCAGGGGACAGGACTTAGAGACCCAGTACTTC. The chain employs TRBV15 and TRBJ2-5, with 8 bases that match TRBD1. The CDR3 has 14 amino acids. After removal of 3 bases from V and 4 bases from J, the junction contained 4 bases not matched to a gene. Germline V gives CDR1 LNHNV, CDR2 YYDKDF (reference sequence).

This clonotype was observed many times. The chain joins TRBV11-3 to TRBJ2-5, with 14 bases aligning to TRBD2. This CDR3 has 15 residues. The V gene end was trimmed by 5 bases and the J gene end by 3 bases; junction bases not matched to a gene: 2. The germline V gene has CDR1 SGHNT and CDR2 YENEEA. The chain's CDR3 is CASSAGLAGEETQYF. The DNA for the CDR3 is TGTGCCAGCAGCGCGGGACTAGCGGGGGAAGAGACCCAGTACTTC.

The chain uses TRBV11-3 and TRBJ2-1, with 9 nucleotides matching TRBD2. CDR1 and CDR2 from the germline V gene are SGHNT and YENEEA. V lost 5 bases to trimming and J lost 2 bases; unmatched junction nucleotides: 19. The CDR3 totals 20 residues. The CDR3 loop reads CASSLPTSGSGARTYNEQFF. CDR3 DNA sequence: TGTGCCAGCAGCCTCCCGACTAGCGGTTCAGGTGCCCGAACCTACAATGAGCAGTTCTTC. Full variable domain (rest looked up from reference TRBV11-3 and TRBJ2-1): EAGVVQSPRYKIIEKKQPVAFWCNPISGHNTLYWYLQNLGQGPELLIRYENEEAVDDSQLPKDRFSAERLKGVDSTLKIQPAELGDSAVYLCASSLPTSGSGARTYNEQFFGPGTRLTVL.

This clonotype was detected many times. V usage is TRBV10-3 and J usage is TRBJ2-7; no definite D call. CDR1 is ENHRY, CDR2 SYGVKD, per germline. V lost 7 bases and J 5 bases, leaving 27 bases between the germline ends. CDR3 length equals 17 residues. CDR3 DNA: TGTGCCATCAATCGTGGGCAGCTAGGAGTTAGGGTCAACGAGCAGTACTTC. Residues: CAINRGQLGVRVNEQYF.

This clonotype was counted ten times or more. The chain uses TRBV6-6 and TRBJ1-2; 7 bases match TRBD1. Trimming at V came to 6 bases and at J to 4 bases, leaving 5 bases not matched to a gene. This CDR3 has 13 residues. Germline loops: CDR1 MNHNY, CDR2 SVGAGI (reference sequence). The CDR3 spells CASSRGTGYGYTF. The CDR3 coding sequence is TGTGCCAGCAGCAGGGGGACTGGCTATGGCTACACCTTC.

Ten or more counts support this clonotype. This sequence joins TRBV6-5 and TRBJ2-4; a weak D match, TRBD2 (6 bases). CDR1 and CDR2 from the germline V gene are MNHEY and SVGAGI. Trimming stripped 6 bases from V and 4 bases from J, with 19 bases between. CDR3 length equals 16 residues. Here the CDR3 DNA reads TGTGCCAGCAGCCTGGGGAAATCGGGACTGAAAAACATTCAGTACTTC. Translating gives CASSLGKSGLKNIQYF.

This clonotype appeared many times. The CDR3, as DNA: TGTGCCAGCAGCCCACAGGGACGGGGAGAGCAGTACTTC. This gives the protein CASSPQGRGEQYF. J is TRBJ2-7 and V is TRBV7-2; tentative D call: TRBD1 (6 bases). This CDR3 is 13 amino acids long. Trimming pared 5 bases from V and 7 bases from J, leaving 15 bases between. Per germline, CDR1 SGHTA and CDR2 FQGNSA.

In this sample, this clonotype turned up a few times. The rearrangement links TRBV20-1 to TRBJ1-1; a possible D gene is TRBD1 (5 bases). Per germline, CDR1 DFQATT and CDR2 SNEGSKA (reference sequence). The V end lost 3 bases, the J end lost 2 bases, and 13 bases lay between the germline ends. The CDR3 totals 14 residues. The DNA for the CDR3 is TGCAGTGCTAGGCAGGGCCTAGACAACACTGAAGCTTTCTTT. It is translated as CSARQGLDNTEAFF.

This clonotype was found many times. This CDR3 reads CASSLDGDQPQHF. As DNA, the CDR3 is TGTGCCAGCAGCCTCGATGGGGATCAGCCCCAGCATTTT. This sequence joins TRBV3-1 and TRBJ1-5; D is uncertain. This CDR3 is built from 13 residues. CDR1 and CDR2 from the germline V gene are LGHDT and YNNKEL (reference sequence). V lost 4 bases, J lost 5 bases, and 9 bases lay in between.

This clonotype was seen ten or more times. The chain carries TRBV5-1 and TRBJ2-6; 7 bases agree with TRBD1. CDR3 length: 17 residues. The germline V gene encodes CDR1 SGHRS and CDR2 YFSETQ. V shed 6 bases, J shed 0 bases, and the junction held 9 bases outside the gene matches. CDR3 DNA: TGCGCCAGCAACGACAGAACAGGGGACTCTGGGGCCAACGTCCTGACTTTC. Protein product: CASNDRTGDSGANVLTF.

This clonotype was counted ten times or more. CDR3 sequence: CASSLGRPNTEAFF. The CDR3 nucleotides are TGTGCCAGCTCCCTGGGGCGGCCGAACACTGAAGCTTTCTTT. The chain employs TRBV12-3 or TRBV12-4 and TRBJ1-1; TRBD1 is a possible D gene (5 bases). This CDR3 contains 14 residues. V dropped 8 bases and J dropped 1 base, with 14 bases sitting between them.

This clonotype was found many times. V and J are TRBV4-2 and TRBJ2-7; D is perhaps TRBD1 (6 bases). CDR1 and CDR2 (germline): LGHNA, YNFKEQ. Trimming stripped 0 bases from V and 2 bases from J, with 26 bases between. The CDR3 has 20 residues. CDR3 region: CASSQDIWQGRITSAYEQYF. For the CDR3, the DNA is TGTGCCAGCAGCCAAGATATTTGGCAGGGGAGAATTACCTCAGCCTACGAGCAGTACTTC.

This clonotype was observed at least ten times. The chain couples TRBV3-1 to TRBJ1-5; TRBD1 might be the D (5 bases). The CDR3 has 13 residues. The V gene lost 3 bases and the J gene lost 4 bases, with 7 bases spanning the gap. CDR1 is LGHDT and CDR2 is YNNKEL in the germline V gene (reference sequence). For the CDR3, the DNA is TGTGCCAGCAGCCAGGGACCTAATCAGCCCCAGCATTTT. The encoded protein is CASSQGPNQPQHF.

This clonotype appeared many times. CDR3 sequence: CASSNTQGNQNYGYTF. The DNA of the CDR3 is TGTGCCAGCTCAAACACACAGGGGAACCAGAACTATGGCTACACCTTC. The gene calls are TRBV6-2 or TRBV6-3 and TRBJ1-2, with TRBD1 identical over 7 bases. The CDR3 has 16 amino acids. Germline V gene sequence: CDR1 MNHEY, CDR2 SVGEGT. With V trimmed by 8 bases and J by 2 bases, 14 bases remained unmatched.

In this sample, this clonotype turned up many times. For the CDR3, the DNA is TGTGCCAGCAGCTCCGGGACAGGCTCCTACAATGAGCAGTTCTTC. Translating it yields CASSSGTGSYNEQFF. The rearrangement uses TRBV7-2 and TRBJ2-1, with 8 bases that match TRBD1. J was trimmed by 0 bases and V by 4 bases; bases with no gene match: 2. In germline, CDR1 is SGHTA, CDR2 FQGNSA. The CDR3 totals 15 residues.

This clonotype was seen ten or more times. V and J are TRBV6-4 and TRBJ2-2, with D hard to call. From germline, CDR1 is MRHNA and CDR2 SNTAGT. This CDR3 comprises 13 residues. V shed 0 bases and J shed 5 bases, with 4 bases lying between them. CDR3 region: CASSDSETGELFF. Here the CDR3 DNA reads TGTGCCAGCAGTGACTCTGAGACCGGGGAGCTGTTTTTT.

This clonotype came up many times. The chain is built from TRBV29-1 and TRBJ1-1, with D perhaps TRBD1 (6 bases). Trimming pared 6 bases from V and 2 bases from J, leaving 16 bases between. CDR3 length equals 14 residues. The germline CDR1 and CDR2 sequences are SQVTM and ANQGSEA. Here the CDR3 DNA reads TGCAGCGTCTCGAGGGGGGATGGAAACACTGAAGCTTTCTTT. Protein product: CSVSRGDGNTEAFF.

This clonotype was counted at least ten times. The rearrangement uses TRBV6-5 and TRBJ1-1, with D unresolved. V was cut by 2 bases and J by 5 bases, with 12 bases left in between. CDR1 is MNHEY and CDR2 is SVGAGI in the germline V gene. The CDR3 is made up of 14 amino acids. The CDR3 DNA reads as TGTGCCAGCAGTTACGGGCGTCTGAGGACTGAAGCTTTCTTT. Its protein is CASSYGRLRTEAFF.

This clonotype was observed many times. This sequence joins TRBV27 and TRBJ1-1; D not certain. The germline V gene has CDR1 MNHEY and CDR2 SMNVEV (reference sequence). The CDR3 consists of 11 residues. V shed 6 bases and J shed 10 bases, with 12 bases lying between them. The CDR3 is CASSRGRGAFF. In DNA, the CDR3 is TGTGCCAGCAGCCGAGGCCGGGGAGCTTTCTTT.

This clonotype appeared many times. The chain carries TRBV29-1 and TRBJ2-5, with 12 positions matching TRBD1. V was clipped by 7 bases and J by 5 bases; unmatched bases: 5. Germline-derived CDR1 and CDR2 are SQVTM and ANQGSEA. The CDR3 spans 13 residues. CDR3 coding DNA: TGCAGCGCTGGGACAGGGGGCGGCGAGACCCAGTACTTC. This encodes CSAGTGGGETQYF.

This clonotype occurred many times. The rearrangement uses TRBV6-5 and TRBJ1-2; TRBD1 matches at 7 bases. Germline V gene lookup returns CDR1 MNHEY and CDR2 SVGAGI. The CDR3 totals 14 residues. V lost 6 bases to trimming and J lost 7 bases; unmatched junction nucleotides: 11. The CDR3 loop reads CASRIIQGTGGYTF. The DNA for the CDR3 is TGTGCCAGCAGAATCATACAGGGGACTGGTGGCTACACCTTC.

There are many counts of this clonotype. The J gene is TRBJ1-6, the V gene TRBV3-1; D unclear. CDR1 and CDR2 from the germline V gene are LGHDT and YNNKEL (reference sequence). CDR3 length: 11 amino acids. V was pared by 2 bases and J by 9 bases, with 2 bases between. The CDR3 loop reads CASSQSSPLHF. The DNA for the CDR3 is TGTGCCAGCAGCCAAAGTTCACCCCTCCACTTT.

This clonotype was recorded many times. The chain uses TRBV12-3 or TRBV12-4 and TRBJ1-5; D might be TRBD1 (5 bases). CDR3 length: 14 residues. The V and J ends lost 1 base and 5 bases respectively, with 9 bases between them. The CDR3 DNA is TGTGCCAGCAGTTTAGGGGAGGGGCATCAGCCCCAGCATTTT. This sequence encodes CASSLGEGHQPQHF.